This entry lists 6 T cell receptor beta chains sequenced from one sample in a study of blood T cell repertoires in COVID-19. TCRdb keeps only in-frame clones here, not all; method: immunoSEQ multiplex PCR. Counted here are 50,000 to 75,000 clones, over 75% occurring once; the ten biggest clones make up around 6.3%. The sequencing sample was made of peripheral blood. Receptors originate from a man aged 55 to 70 with acute or convalescent COVID-19.

J is TRBJ1-6 and V is TRBV11-2, with 11 bases that match TRBD1. CDR1 is SGHAT and CDR2 is FQNNGV in the germline V gene. V dropped 5 bases and J dropped 9; count of bases not matched to a gene: 6. The length of the CDR3 is 15 residues. CDR3 in DNA: TGTGCCAGCAGCGGACAGGGGGCTCCGGGTTCACCCCTCCACTTT. Its protein is CASSGQGAPGSPLHF.

The rearrangement links TRBV5-1 to TRBJ2-7, with D maybe TRBD1 (6 bases). The CDR3 loop spans 15 amino acids. Looked up from germline, CDR1 is SGHRS and CDR2 is YFSETQ. With 0 bases removed from V and 5 bases from J, the gap between germline ends came to 15 bases. CDR3 region: CASSLALSGVNEQYF. CDR3 DNA sequence: TGCGCCAGCAGCTTGGCCCTTTCAGGGGTCAACGAGCAGTACTTC.

The genes are TRBV5-1 and TRBJ2-5; D might be TRBD1 (7 bases). The V and J ends lost 6 bases and 3 bases respectively, with 15 bases between them. Germline V CDR1 and CDR2: SGHRS, YFSETQ. The CDR3 sequence is 14 residues long. CDR3 protein: CASTLGGTEETQYF. CDR3 coding DNA: TGCGCCAGCACGCTAGGGGGGACAGAAGAGACCCAGTACTTC.

The chain carries TRBV3-1 (or the pseudogene TRBV3-2) and TRBJ1-1; no reliable D call. V lost 4 bases and J lost 10, with 19 bases in between. Germline lookup yields CDR1 LGHDT and CDR2 YNNKEL (reference sequence). This CDR3 contains 14 residues. The CDR3, as DNA: TGTGCCAGCAGCCTCACGGAGAGAGGGAAGGGAGCTTTCTTT. This codes for CASSLTERGKGAFF.

The chain couples TRBV3-1 (or the pseudogene TRBV3-2) to TRBJ1-1; 12 nucleotides align to TRBD1. Per germline, CDR1 LGHDT and CDR2 YNNKEL (reference sequence). This CDR3 region has 15 residues. Trimming at V came to 3 bases and at J to 6 bases, leaving 5 bases not matched to a gene. The DNA of the CDR3 is TGTGCCAGCAGCCACCGGGACAGGGGGCAAGCTGAAGCTTTCTTT. Protein product: CASSHRDRGQAEAFF.

In DNA form, the CDR3 reads TGTGCTAGCGACAGTAGTTCAGGTCCCTACAATGAGCAGTTCTTC. Translated, it gives CASDSSSGPYNEQFF. The chain uses TRBV12-5 and TRBJ2-1; possibly TRBD1 for D (5 bases). Looked up from germline, CDR1 is LGHNT and CDR2 is FRNRAP. The V gene lost 9 bases and the J gene lost 2 bases, with 17 bases spanning the gap. This CDR3 region has 15 residues.